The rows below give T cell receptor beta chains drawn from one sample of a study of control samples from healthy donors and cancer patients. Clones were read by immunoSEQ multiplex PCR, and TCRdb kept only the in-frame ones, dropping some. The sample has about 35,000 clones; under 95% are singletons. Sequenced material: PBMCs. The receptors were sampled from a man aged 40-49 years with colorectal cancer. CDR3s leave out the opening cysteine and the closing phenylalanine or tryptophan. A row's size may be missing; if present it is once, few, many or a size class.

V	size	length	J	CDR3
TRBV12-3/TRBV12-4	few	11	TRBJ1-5	ASSLDRGQPQH
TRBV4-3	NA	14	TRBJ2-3	ASSQDVGAGGQTQY
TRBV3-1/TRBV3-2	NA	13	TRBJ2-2	ASSQRSKGAGELF
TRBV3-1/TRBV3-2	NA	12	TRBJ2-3	ASSPGQGVGTQY
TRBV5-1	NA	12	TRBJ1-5	ASSLDSPGQPQH
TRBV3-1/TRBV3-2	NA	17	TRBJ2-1	ASSPRLGAVAVSYNEQF
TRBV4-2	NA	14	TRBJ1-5	ASSQDGTGEDQPQH
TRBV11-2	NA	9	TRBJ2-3	ASSLVITQY
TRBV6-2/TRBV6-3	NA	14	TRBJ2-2	ASSYSKTGGPGELF
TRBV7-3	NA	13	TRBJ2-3	ASSLSSALTDTQY
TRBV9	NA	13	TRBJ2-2	ASSPSAGAPGELF
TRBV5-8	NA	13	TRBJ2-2	ASRTTGTGAGELF
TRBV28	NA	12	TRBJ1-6	ASNEDRGNSPLH
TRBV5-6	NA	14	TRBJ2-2	ASSPKGAGGPGELF
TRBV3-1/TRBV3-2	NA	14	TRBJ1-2	ASSQAGVRLRRGYT
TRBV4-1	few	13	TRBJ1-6	ASSQDMRRDSPLH
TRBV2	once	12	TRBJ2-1	ASSWATGGNEQF
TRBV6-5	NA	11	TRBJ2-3	ASNYQATDTQY
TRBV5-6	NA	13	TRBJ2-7	ASSKTGTGAYEQY
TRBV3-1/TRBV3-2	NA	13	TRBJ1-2	ASSHPGQAMGGYT
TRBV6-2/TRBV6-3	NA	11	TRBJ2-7	ASSRAGRGEQY
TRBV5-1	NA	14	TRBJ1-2	ARTLTTGTAVYGYT
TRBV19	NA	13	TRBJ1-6	ASSTGQGGNSPLH
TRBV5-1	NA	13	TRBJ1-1	ASSLGGVMNTEAF
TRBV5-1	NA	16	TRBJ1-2	ASSSIDRTLSTNYGYT
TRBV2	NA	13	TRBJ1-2	ATKRGGGGQDGYT
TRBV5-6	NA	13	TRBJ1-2	ASSLPGAKNYGYT
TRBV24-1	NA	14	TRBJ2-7	ATSDPTRGLANEQY
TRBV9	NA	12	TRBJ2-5	ASSAPTSPETQY
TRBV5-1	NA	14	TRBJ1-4	ASSLGRTGTNEKLF
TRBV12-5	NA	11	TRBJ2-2	ASGLVPAGELF